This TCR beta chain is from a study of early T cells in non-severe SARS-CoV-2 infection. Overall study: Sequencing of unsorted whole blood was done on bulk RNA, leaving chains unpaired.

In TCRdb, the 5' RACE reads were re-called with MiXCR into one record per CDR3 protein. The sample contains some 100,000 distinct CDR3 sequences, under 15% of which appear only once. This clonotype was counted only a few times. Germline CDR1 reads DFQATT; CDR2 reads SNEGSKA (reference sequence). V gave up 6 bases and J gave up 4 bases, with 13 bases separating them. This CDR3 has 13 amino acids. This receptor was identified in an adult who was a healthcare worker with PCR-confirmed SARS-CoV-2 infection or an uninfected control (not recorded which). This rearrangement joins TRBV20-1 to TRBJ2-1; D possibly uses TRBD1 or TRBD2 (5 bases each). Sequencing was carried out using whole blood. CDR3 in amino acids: CSAQRGTYNEQFF. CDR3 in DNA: TGCAGTGCCCAACGAGGGACGTACAATGAGCAGTTCTTC.